Only one count was recorded for the clone carrying this TCR beta chain. Its antigen is not identified. Treatment meaning: oral pan-JAK inhibitor, 5-10 mg twice daily. Lesional scalp punch biopsies and peripheral blood were collected from alopecia areata patients. This sample was included in a study of CD8+ T cells in alopecia areata. Study outcomes and limitations: Because one nonresponder was included, the link of baseline CD8+ expansion to response is considered uncertain. It was lesional scalp, especially alopecia totalis/universalis, that showed higher clonality than normal scalp.

Germline CDR1 MNHEY, CDR2 SVGAGI. Trimming stripped 2 bases from V and 5 bases from J, with 16 bases between. This CDR3 has 15 residues. Isolated RNA was reverse transcribed into cDNA used as the sequencing template. Sequencing was performed with immunoSEQ multiplex PCR; in TCRdb, only in-frame clones are kept and a portion is missing. The sample has approximately 180,000 clones; roughly 58% are singletons. The TCR originated in a human donor with alopecia areata. The sample was CD4+ T cells sorted from blood, taken at approximately week 60, from a patient treated with tofacitinib. V and J are TRBV6-5 and TRBJ2-7; tentatively, D is TRBD2 (6 bases). The CDR3 bases are TGTGCCAGCAGTTACCGGGGGTCTGTGTACAACGAGCAGTACTTC. As protein: CASSYRGSVYNEQYF.